The 28 T cell receptor beta chains presented below share a single source sample, sequenced in a study of blood T cell repertoires in COVID-19. Only in-frame clones appear in the TCRdb table, and some are missing; sequencing was by immunoSEQ multiplex PCR. The table has tens of thousands of clones, more than 80% seen once. Sequencing was performed on peripheral blood. These receptors all come from a human donor with active COVID-19. The donor label of this sample is uncertain.

The chain uses TRBV3-1 (or the pseudogene TRBV3-2) and TRBJ2-7; no clear D. Trimming removed 0 bases from V and 3 bases from J, with 15 bases in between. The CDR3 is made up of 16 amino acids. Germline V CDR1 and CDR2: LGHDT, YNNKEL (reference sequence). The DNA of the CDR3 is TGTGCCAGCAGCCAAGAATTGGCAACCGAGGACTACGAGCAGTACTTC. Translated, it gives CASSQELATEDYEQYF.

There are a few counts of this clone. The chain is built from TRBV7-2 and TRBJ1-4; TRBD1 is a possible D gene (5 bases). Germline lookup yields CDR1 SGHTA and CDR2 FQGNSA. Trimming cost V 8 bases and J 8 bases, with 15 bases left between them. The CDR3 is made up of 13 amino acids. CDR3: CASRIQAGEKLFF. The CDR3 region has the DNA TGTGCCAGCCGAATCCAGGCAGGGGAAAAACTGTTTTTT.

The chain combines TRBV7-9 with TRBJ2-7; TRBD1 agrees at 11 bases. Germline trimming cut 5 bases from V and 6 bases from J; bases unmatched to any gene: 6. The CDR3 is 14 residues long. Germline loops: CDR1 SEHNR, CDR2 FQNEAQ (reference sequence). CDR3 sequence: CASSPSGTGGEQYV. DNA of the CDR3: TGTGCCAGCAGCCCCTCCGGGACAGGGGGCGAGCAGTACGTC.

This sequence joins TRBV7-2 and TRBJ1-2; no firm D call. This CDR3 spans 10 amino acids. Germline-derived CDR1 and CDR2 are SGHTA and FQGNSA. The ends were cut back, 1 base at V and 11 bases at J, with 5 bases in the middle. The CDR3 loop is CASSLVHYTF. The DNA of the CDR3 is TGTGCCAGCAGCTTAGTACATTACACCTTC.

The gene calls are TRBV7-6 and TRBJ1-2; 8 nucleotides align to TRBD1. With 4 bases clipped from V and 4 bases from J, the junction kept 8 bases outside the gene matches. The length of the CDR3 is 15 residues. Germline CDR1 SGHVS, CDR2 FNYEAQ. CDR3: CASSSYGTGPYGYTF. The DNA of the CDR3 is TGTGCCAGCAGCTCCTACGGGACAGGTCCCTATGGCTACACCTTC.

CDR3 residues: CASSLVGLAASTDTQYF. CDR3 nucleotide sequence: TGTGCCAGCAGCTTAGTTGGGCTAGCGGCAAGCACAGATACGCAGTATTTT. The chain combines TRBV7-2 with TRBJ2-3; TRBD2 aligns across 7 bases. The length of the CDR3 is 17 residues. V dropped 1 base and J dropped 0; count of bases not matched to a gene: 7. Germline V gives CDR1 SGHTA, CDR2 FQGNSA.

The chain couples TRBV4-1 to TRBJ1-6, with TRBD1 matching over 12 bases. The length of the CDR3 is 18 residues. Per germline, CDR1 MGHRA and CDR2 YSYEKL. J gave up 0 bases and V 8 bases, and 8 bases lay outside the gene matches. The CDR3 protein is CASGAGQGAGSYNSPLHF. Here the CDR3 DNA reads TGCGCCAGCGGAGCGGGACAGGGGGCGGGCTCCTATAATTCACCCCTCCACTTT.

This chain connects TRBV7-9 to TRBJ2-2; a possible D gene is TRBD1 (5 bases). V was trimmed by 5 bases and J by 0 bases, leaving 13 bases between them. CDR1 and CDR2 from the germline V gene are SEHNR and FQNEAQ (reference sequence). The CDR3 has 16 amino acids. The CDR3 here is CASSPPMGPNTGELFF. In DNA form, the CDR3 reads TGTGCCAGCAGCCCACCTATGGGGCCGAACACCGGGGAGCTGTTTTTT.

J is TRBJ2-1 and V is TRBV20-1, with D unclear. Germline values: CDR1 DFQATT, CDR2 SNEGSKA (reference sequence). The CDR3 consists of 15 residues. Between the trimmed V and J ends, which lost 3 bases and 0 bases, there was a span of 12 bases. The CDR3 DNA is TGCAGTGCTAGTTTCTCCGTCGGCTCCTACAATGAGCAGTTCTTC. Protein: CSASFSVGSYNEQFF.

The chain joins TRBV13 to TRBJ1-2; 9 bases line up with TRBD1. The V segment lost 7 bases and the J segment 4 bases; nucleotides outside the gene matches: 7. Germline V lookup: CDR1 PRHDT, CDR2 FYEKMQ (reference sequence). This CDR3 spans 14 amino acids. The CDR3 DNA reads as TGTGCCAGCACCACGGGGGGACAGGGCTATGGCTACACCTTC. It yields the protein CASTTGGQGYGYTF.

In its sample, this clone was seen once. This chain uses TRBV18 with TRBJ2-5, with D unresolved. The CDR3 consists of 14 residues. Looked up from germline, CDR1 is KGHSH and CDR2 is LQKENI. V gave up 0 bases and J gave up 1 base, with 6 bases separating them. CDR3 sequence: CASSPPVSQETQYF. CDR3 coding DNA: TGTGCCAGCTCACCACCGGTCAGCCAAGAGACCCAGTACTTC.

Worth noting for this clone: The germline gene is not matched at one end of the junction; a read error may be the cause. The V call is TRBV28, the J call TRBJ1-1, with D possibly TRBD1 on 6 matching bases. Per the germline V gene, CDR1 is MDHEN and CDR2 is SYDVKM. This CDR3 spans 11 amino acids. CDR3 residues: CASSSDRSGIF. The CDR3 DNA is TGTGCCAGCAGCTCCGACAGGAGTGGGATCTTT.

The chain carries TRBV6-5 and TRBJ2-3, with D uncertain. Trimming pared 4 bases from V and 2 bases from J, leaving 7 bases between. CDR1 is MNHEY and CDR2 is SVGAGI in the germline V gene. This CDR3 is built from 13 residues. The CDR3 region is CASSSFYTDTQYF. In DNA, the CDR3 is TGTGCCAGCAGTTCCTTTTACACAGATACGCAGTATTTT.

This clone was found a few times. The V gene is TRBV21-1, the J gene TRBJ2-2; no check of the table's D call, TRBD1, against the DNA was made. TRBV21-1 represents a pseudogene. CDR3 length equals 16 residues. DNA for the CDR3: TGTGCCAGCAGCACCCCCGGACAGGGGGCCATCGGGGAGCTGTTTTTT. It specifies CASSTPGQGAIGELFF.

J is TRBJ2-1 and V is TRBV6-5; 10 bases are a match to TRBD1. Trimming at V came to 8 bases and at J to 6 bases, leaving 7 bases not matched to a gene. The CDR3 has 14 amino acids. Germline V gives CDR1 MNHEY, CDR2 SVGAGI. The CDR3 reads CASAGTGVPNEQFF. Written as DNA, the CDR3 is TGTGCCAGCGCCGGGACAGGGGTCCCCAATGAGCAGTTCTTC.

The CDR3 is CASSDPTSESSYNEQFF. CDR3 coding DNA: TGTGCCAGCAGTGACCCGACTAGCGAGAGCTCCTACAATGAGCAGTTCTTC. This sequence joins TRBV2 and TRBJ2-1, with 8 nucleotides matching TRBD2. The CDR3 is 17 residues long. V shed 3 bases and J 0 bases; nucleotides not matched to a gene: 7. Germline CDR1 SNHLY, CDR2 FYNNEI.

This clone was seen more than once but under ten times. The V gene is TRBV10-3, the J gene TRBJ1-2; possibly TRBD1 for D (5 bases). Germline V gene sequence: CDR1 ENHRY, CDR2 SYGVKD. With 4 bases removed from V and 4 bases from J, the gap between germline ends came to 13 bases. This CDR3 contains 14 residues. CDR3 DNA sequence: TGTGCCATCAGTGCTAGGGAGGGACGCTATGGCTACACCTTC. It specifies CAISAREGRYGYTF.

The V call is TRBV7-3, the J call TRBJ2-3, with 7 bases fitting TRBD2. The junction had 5 bases not matched to a gene; V was cut back by 4 bases and J by 1 base. From germline, CDR1 is SGHTA and CDR2 FQGTGA. The CDR3 totals 15 residues. The CDR3 nucleotides are TGTGCCAGCAGCTGGAGCGGGGCCCGCACAGATACGCAGTATTTT. Protein: CASSWSGARTDTQYF.

V usage is TRBV9 and J usage is TRBJ2-3; D ambiguous. Trimming shortened V by 2 bases and J by 0 bases, and 13 bases separated the two germline ends. Germline V CDR1 and CDR2: SGDLS, YYNGEE. The CDR3 is 16 amino acids. CDR3 coding DNA: TGTGCCAGCAGCGTCTCCACGGGTCGGAGCACAGATACGCAGTATTTT. This encodes CASSVSTGRSTDTQYF. The full variable domain, with the rest looked up from reference TRBV9 and TRBJ2-3, is DSGVTQTPKHLITATGQRVTLRCSPRSGDLSVYWYQQSLDQGLQFLIQYYNGEERAKGNILERFSAQQFPDLHSELNLSSLELGDSALYFCASSVSTGRSTDTQYFGPGTRLTVL.

Only a few counts were recorded for this clone. Relative to the germline gene, one junction end is altered; a read error may explain this. The gene calls are TRBV7-7 and TRBJ2-5, with unresolved D. The CDR3 loop spans 16 amino acids. Germline V lookup: CDR1 SSHAT, CDR2 FNYEAQ (reference sequence). CDR3 sequence reads: CASSLGRVITGETQYF. The CDR3 bases are TGTGCTAGCAGTTTAGGACGCGTAATAACGGGAGAGACCCAGTACTTC.

The rearrangement joins TRBV4-1 to TRBJ2-4; 8 nucleotides match TRBD2. This CDR3 is 20 amino acids long. V lost 4 bases to trimming and J lost 0 bases; unmatched junction nucleotides: 17. The V gene's germline CDR1 is MGHRA and CDR2 YSYEKL. CDR3 amino acids: CASSPRVGLAGVIAKNIQYF. CDR3 sequence (DNA): TGCGCCAGCAGCCCGCGGGTCGGGCTAGCGGGTGTTATAGCCAAAAACATTCAGTACTTC.

The chain employs TRBV18 and TRBJ2-7, with a tentative D call TRBD2 (5 bases). The CDR3 has 12 amino acids. Germline V lookup: CDR1 KGHSH, CDR2 LQKENI. Trimming shortened V by 6 bases and J by 1 base, and 7 bases separated the two germline ends. The CDR3 DNA reads TGTGCCAGCTCTTCGGGATCCTACGAGCAGTACGTC. This translates into CASSSGSYEQYV.

The J gene is TRBJ2-7, the V gene TRBV29-1; tentative D call: TRBD2 (6 bases). In germline, CDR1 is SQVTM, CDR2 ANQGSEA. The V end was cut by 6 bases, the J end by 0 bases, with 12 bases between. The CDR3 loop spans 13 amino acids. CDR3 nucleotides: TGCAGCGTGAGGGACTCGCTCTCCTACGAGCAGTACTTC. This sequence encodes CSVRDSLSYEQYF.

The J gene is TRBJ2-5, the V gene TRBV27; maybe TRBD2 (6 bases). CDR1 is MNHEY and CDR2 is SMNVEV in the germline V gene (reference sequence). The CDR3 length is 14 residues. Trimming pared 2 bases from V and 3 bases from J, leaving 10 bases between. The CDR3 loop is CASSLIGGKETQYF. CDR3 bases: TGTGCCAGCAGTTTAATCGGGGGAAAAGAGACCCAGTACTTC.

The chain joins TRBV3-1 (or the pseudogene TRBV3-2) to TRBJ2-1; 13 bases are a match to TRBD2. The CDR3 length is 18 residues. Germline CDR1 reads LGHDT; CDR2 reads YNNKEL (reference sequence). V lost 1 base to trimming and J lost 4 bases; unmatched junction nucleotides: 7. The CDR3 bases are TGTGCCAGCAGCCAAGCCCCCAAGACTAGCGGGGGGTACAATGAGCAGTTCTTC. Translating gives CASSQAPKTSGGYNEQFF.

This chain uses TRBV5-4 with TRBJ1-4; weak D call: TRBD1 (6 bases). The length of the CDR3 is 15 residues. From germline, CDR1 is SGHNT and CDR2 YYREEE (reference sequence). Deletions cut 4 bases from V and 8 bases from J, with 18 bases between. The DNA of the CDR3 is TGTGCCAGCAGCGGCTTCGTGGGCCAGGGGGAAAAACTGTTTTTT. It encodes CASSGFVGQGEKLFF.

J is TRBJ1-1 and V is TRBV7-2, with 10 bases matching TRBD1. Germline V lookup: CDR1 SGHTA, CDR2 FQGNSA. This CDR3 is 15 amino acids long. With 2 bases clipped from V and 4 bases from J, the junction kept 4 bases outside the gene matches. CDR3 protein: CASSLLGTGATEAFF. The CDR3 DNA sequence: TGTGCCAGCAGCTTACTCGGGACAGGGGCCACTGAAGCTTTCTTT.

The chain couples TRBV6-5 to TRBJ2-7; 7 bases are a match to TRBD1. Germline V gene lookup returns CDR1 MNHEY and CDR2 SVGAGI. The CDR3 consists of 14 residues. V was clipped by 7 bases and J by 5 bases; unmatched bases: 11. This chain's CDR3 is CASIGWTGDHEQYF. In nucleotides, the CDR3 is TGTGCCAGCATAGGTTGGACAGGAGATCACGAGCAGTACTTC.